The clone carrying this T cell receptor (beta chain) has just a few counts. Its antigen remains unknown. This sample was taken from a study of T-cell memory formation after mild COVID-19. Study-level information: TCR clusters mostly belonged to single donors.

5'RACE with constant-segment primers built TCRalpha and TCRbeta cDNA libraries with UMIs. TCRdb ran MiXCR on the 5' RACE reads and lists one entry per CDR3 protein. The sample has about 340,000 distinct CDR3 sequences, about 21% seen once. Study-wide points: What remained unconfirmed was the SARS-CoV-2 specificity of second-wave clones peaking on day 37.

This CDR3 contains 14 residues. Deletions cut 3 bases from V and 7 bases from J, with 13 bases between. This clonotype was obtained from an adult woman who had mild COVID-19 (a few samples of this study predate the infection). Cell type and time point are not known. The specimen sequenced was PBMCs or a T cell subset sorted from them (not recorded which). The chain employs TRBV12-3 or TRBV12-4 and TRBJ1-3; no firm D call. CDR3 nucleotide sequence: TGTGCCAGCAGTTTGGCCGGGGTAGTGAACACCATATATTTT. It translates to CASSLAGVVNTIYF.